The next 30 T cell receptor beta chains were all read from a single sample in a study of cytomegalovirus exposure and HLA in healthy donors. Generated by immunoSEQ multiplex PCR, the TCRdb table keeps only in-frame clones and is missing some. The sample has roughly 100,000 clones; approximately 94% are singletons. The material sequenced was PBMCs. All receptors derive from a woman aged 18 to 35 in good health and CMV-seronegative.

The rearrangement uses TRBV7-9 and TRBJ2-7; no reliable D call. V lost 7 bases, J lost 2 bases, and 12 bases lay in between. Germline-derived CDR1 and CDR2 are SEHNR and FQNEAQ (reference sequence). CDR3 length: 13 amino acids. The CDR3 protein is CASTDSNPYEQYF. The CDR3 DNA follows: TGTGCCAGCACCGACTCCAACCCCTACGAGCAGTACTTC.

The chain recombines TRBV25-1 with TRBJ2-3; a possible D gene is TRBD1 (6 bases). This CDR3 comprises 17 residues. Trimming shortened V by 6 bases and J by 4 bases, and 23 bases separated the two germline ends. CDR1 and CDR2 from the germline V gene are MGHDK and SYGVNS. CDR3 coding DNA: TGTGCCAGCAGGGATCATAACAGGGAGCTGAGGGCAGATACGCAGTATTTT. Translation gives CASRDHNRELRADTQYF.

The chain links TRBV6-5 to TRBJ2-7, with TRBD2 as a possible D gene (5 bases). Germline V CDR1 and CDR2: MNHEY, SVGAGI. This CDR3 is 12 amino acids long. V lost 6 bases, J lost 4 bases, and 10 bases lay in between. The CDR3 sequence: CASSSTSYEQYF. The CDR3 bases are TGTGCCAGCAGCTCAACTAGTTACGAGCAGTACTTC.

The V call is TRBV10-2, the J call TRBJ1-5; D might be TRBD1 (6 bases). V dropped 3 bases and J dropped 6 bases, with 9 bases sitting between them. The CDR3 loop spans 13 amino acids. The germline gives CDR1 WSHSY, CDR2 SAAADI. The CDR3: CASSEGGSQPQHF. CDR3 DNA sequence: TGCGCCAGCAGTGAAGGGGGATCTCAGCCCCAGCATTTT.

A single count supports this clone. The chain joins TRBV5-5 to TRBJ2-1; 10 positions agree with TRBD1. The junction had 3 bases not matched to a gene; V was cut back by 0 bases and J by 9 bases. The CDR3 loop spans 14 amino acids. Germline V CDR1 and CDR2: SGHKS, YYEKEE (reference sequence). The CDR3 bases are TGTGCCAGCAGCTTGGGACAGGGGGCCAGTGAGCAGTTCTTC. Its translation is CASSLGQGASEQFF.

The chain recombines TRBV9 with TRBJ2-1, with 7 bases fitting TRBD2. Losses at the gene ends were 3 bases for V and 0 bases for J; bases not matched to a gene: 6. The CDR3 is 16 amino acids. Germline-derived CDR1 and CDR2 are SGDLS and YYNGEE. The CDR3 sequence is CASSAELASSYNEQFF. As DNA, the CDR3 is TGTGCCAGCAGCGCCGAACTAGCGAGCTCCTACAATGAGCAGTTCTTC.

The gene calls are TRBV11-3 and TRBJ2-1; 9 positions match TRBD2. CDR1 SGHNT and CDR2 YENEEA come from the germline V gene. CDR3 size: 16 residues. The junction had 11 bases not matched to a gene; V was cut back by 6 bases and J by 5 bases. The CDR3 is CASSPAGGPFDNEQFF. The CDR3 nucleotides are TGTGCCAGCAGTCCTGCGGGGGGGCCTTTTGACAATGAGCAGTTCTTC. The whole variable domain, remainder taken from reference TRBV11-3 and TRBJ2-1, is EAGVVQSPRYKIIEKKQPVAFWCNPISGHNTLYWYLQNLGQGPELLIRYENEEAVDDSQLPKDRFSAERLKGVDSTLKIQPAELGDSAVYLCASSPAGGPFDNEQFFGPGTRLTVL.

The chain has TRBV12-5 and TRBJ2-7; 15 bases map to TRBD2. CDR1 is LGHNT and CDR2 is FRNRAP in the germline V gene. This CDR3 is built from 17 residues. V lost 6 bases to trimming and J lost 2 bases; unmatched junction nucleotides: 8. The CDR3 region has the DNA TGTGCTAGTGGCCAAGGGACTAGCGGGGGGTTGCCCTACGAGCAGTACTTC. Residues: CASGQGTSGGLPYEQYF.

J is TRBJ2-7 and V is TRBV29-1; D is unresolved. Per germline, CDR1 SQVTM and CDR2 ANQGSEA. There are 12 residues in the CDR3. Trimming removed 4 bases at V and 4 bases at J, with 11 bases between. CDR3 protein: CSVGGTTYEQYF. The CDR3 DNA reads TGCAGCGTTGGTGGTACAACATACGAGCAGTACTTC.

CDR3 sequence (DNA): TGTGCCACCAGCAGAGAGCCTCGGCAGGCCTCTGGAAACACCATATATTTT. Its protein product is CATSREPRQASGNTIYF. The rearrangement links TRBV15 to TRBJ1-3; D is ambiguous. CDR1 is LNHNV and CDR2 is YYDKDF in the germline V gene (reference sequence). There are 17 residues in the CDR3. Trimming cost V 0 bases and J 0 bases, with 12 bases left between them.

The chain carries TRBV7-6 and TRBJ2-1, with a tentative D call TRBD2 (5 bases). CDR3 length equals 13 residues. Looked up from germline, CDR1 is SGHVS and CDR2 is FNYEAQ. Trimming took off 1 base at V and 8 bases at J, with 9 bases between the two ends. CDR3 amino acids: CASSLGPGDEQFF. CDR3 bases: TGTGCCAGCAGCTTAGGTCCCGGGGATGAGCAGTTCTTC. Full variable domain (rest looked up from reference TRBV7-6 and TRBJ2-1): GAGVSQSPRYKVTKRGQDVALRCDPISGHVSLYWYRQALGQGPEFLTYFNYEAQQDKSGLPNDRFSAERPEGSISTLTIQRTEQRDSAMYRCASSLGPGDEQFFGPGTRLTVL.

This clone was recorded only once. V and J are TRBV7-8 and TRBJ2-2; 7 bases are shared with TRBD1. CDR3 length equals 14 residues. CDR1 is SGHVS and CDR2 is FQNEAQ in the germline V gene. The ends lost 6 bases at V and 7 bases at J; junction bases unmatched: 8. CDR3 sequence (DNA): TGTGCCAGCAGGATAACAGGGGTAGGCGGGGAGCTGTTTTTT. The encoded protein is CASRITGVGGELFF.

The chain uses TRBV6-1 and TRBJ2-7; TRBD2 is a possible D gene (6 bases). V was cut by 3 bases and J by 2 bases, with 8 bases left in between. This CDR3 region has 13 residues. CDR1 and CDR2 (germline): MNHNS, SASEGT. The CDR3 loop reads CASSDERAYEQYF. Written as DNA, the CDR3 is TGTGCCAGCAGTGATGAGCGGGCCTACGAGCAGTACTTC.

J is TRBJ2-7 and V is TRBV7-2; 8 bases fit TRBD2. Germline assignment: CDR1 SGHTA and CDR2 FQGNSA. Trimming cost V 3 bases and J 3 bases; bases outside gene matches: 1. This CDR3 contains 13 residues. CDR3: CASSFAGGYEQYF. In DNA, the CDR3 is TGTGCCAGCAGCTTTGCGGGGGGCTACGAGCAGTACTTC.

The chain carries TRBV7-9 and TRBJ2-1; 8 bases are a match to TRBD1. CDR3 length: 14 amino acids. Germline assignment: CDR1 SEHNR and CDR2 FQNEAQ (reference sequence). J lost 10 bases, V lost 4 bases, and 9 bases had no gene match. CDR3 protein: CASSSTTGTGEQFF. CDR3 sequence (DNA): TGTGCCAGCAGCTCTACGACAGGGACAGGCGAGCAGTTCTTC.

V is TRBV5-1 and J is TRBJ2-7; TRBD2 matches 13 bases. The germline gives CDR1 SGHRS, CDR2 YFSETQ. This CDR3 has 21 amino acids. Losses at the gene ends were 0 bases for V and 2 bases for J; bases not matched to a gene: 17. The CDR3 region has the DNA TGCGCCAGCAGCTTGGCCTCGGCATTCGGGACTAGCGGGGAGGTACCCTACGAGCAGTACTTC. This encodes CASSLASAFGTSGEVPYEQYF.

The chain recombines TRBV5-8 with TRBJ1-5; the D is unclear. Germline CDR1 SGHTS, CDR2 YDEGEE. The CDR3 sequence is 14 residues long. Trimming left V 2 bases short and J 7 bases short, with 13 bases between. The CDR3 is CASSFLGVGQPQHF. DNA of the CDR3: TGTGCCAGCAGCTTCCTCGGGGTTGGGCAGCCCCAGCATTTT.

The chain links TRBV5-8 to TRBJ2-7; maybe TRBD2 (5 bases). The CDR3 runs 12 residues. The germline V gene encodes CDR1 SGHTS and CDR2 YDEGEE. Deletions cut 2 bases from V and 4 bases from J, with 7 bases between. CDR3 residues: CASSLSGYEQYF. The CDR3 DNA reads TGTGCCAGCAGCTTATCGGGGTACGAGCAGTACTTC.

The chain carries TRBV30 and TRBJ2-1; 7 nucleotides line up with TRBD2. This CDR3 comprises 16 residues. The germline V gene has CDR1 GTSNPN and CDR2 SVGIG (reference sequence). The V segment lost 2 bases and the J segment 9 bases; nucleotides outside the gene matches: 16. DNA of the CDR3: TGTGCCTGGAGTCTAGCGGCAGAACTAATTCCCTCTGAGCAGTTCTTC. Protein product: CAWSLAAELIPSEQFF.

The chain has TRBV28 and TRBJ1-2; 9 nucleotides match TRBD1. Germline CDR1 and CDR2: MDHEN and SYDVKM. This CDR3 contains 15 residues. V gave up 3 bases and J gave up 8 bases; unmatched junction bases: 10. CDR3: CASSFGTGSPLGYTF. The DNA of the CDR3 is TGTGCCAGCAGTTTTGGGACAGGGAGTCCTCTGGGCTACACCTTC.

The table lists this clone with a count of one. The CDR3 sequence is CASGVGDRSTYEQYF. CDR3 DNA sequence: TGTGCCAGCGGCGTAGGGGACAGGAGTACCTACGAGCAGTACTTC. The chain links TRBV13 to TRBJ2-7, with 8 positions matching TRBD1. With 8 bases clipped from V and 2 bases from J, the junction kept 11 bases outside the gene matches. Germline CDR1 is PRHDT and CDR2 is FYEKMQ (reference sequence). The CDR3 has 15 residues.

V usage is TRBV27 and J usage is TRBJ2-7, with 9 bases that match TRBD2. The junction had 5 bases not matched to a gene; V was cut back by 4 bases and J by 4 bases. Germline V gene data show CDR1 as MNHEY and CDR2 as SMNVEV (reference sequence). The CDR3 contains 14 residues. The CDR3 loop is CASSYALAGYEQYF. CDR3 coding DNA: TGTGCCAGCAGTTACGCGCTAGCGGGGTACGAGCAGTACTTC.

The J gene is TRBJ2-1, the V gene TRBV27; D gene uncertain. Germline CDR1 reads MNHEY; CDR2 reads SMNVEV (reference sequence). The CDR3 has 13 amino acids. V lost 3 bases and J lost 6, with 9 bases in between. The CDR3, as DNA: TGTGCCAGCAGTTTCGGAGAACGCAATGAGCAGTTCTTC. Its protein product is CASSFGERNEQFF.

The CDR3 here is CSVGDRVHNTEAFF. CDR3 bases: TGCAGCGTTGGCGACAGGGTACATAACACTGAAGCTTTCTTT. The chain has TRBV29-1 and TRBJ1-1, with 7 bases matching TRBD1. CDR1 is SQVTM, CDR2 ANQGSEA, per germline. The trim removed 4 bases at V and 2 bases at J, leaving 7 bases unmatched. The CDR3 covers 14 residues. The full variable domain, rest sourced from reference TRBV29-1 and TRBJ1-1, is SAVISQKPSRDICQRGTSLTIQCQVDSQVTMMFWYRQQPGQSLTLIATANQGSEATYESGFVIDKFPISRPNLTFSTLTVSNMSPEDSSIYLCSVGDRVHNTEAFFGQGTRLTVV.

CDR3 loop: CAIVGGGDLTYNEQFF. The CDR3 DNA follows: TGTGCCATCGTAGGTGGCGGAGACCTTACCTACAATGAGCAGTTCTTC. The chain links TRBV10-3 to TRBJ2-1, with D uncertain. Per the germline V gene, CDR1 is ENHRY and CDR2 is SYGVKD. V lost 8 bases, J lost 2 bases, and 19 bases lay in between. CDR3 length: 16 residues.

This clone was found once. This chain connects TRBV5-1 to TRBJ2-5; weak D call: TRBD1 (6 bases). Trimming removed 4 bases from V and 1 base from J, with 11 bases in between. This CDR3 spans 14 amino acids. Germline CDR1 reads SGHRS; CDR2 reads YFSETQ. CDR3 DNA: TGCGCCAGCAGCCGCGGACAGAGCCAAGAGACCCAGTACTTC. Residues: CASSRGQSQETQYF.

The CDR3: CASSSGSEMEYF. The CDR3 coding sequence is TGTGCCAGCAGCAGTGGGAGCGAAATGGAGTACTTC. The chain recombines TRBV7-9 with TRBJ2-7, with TRBD2 as a possible D gene (5 bases). The germline CDR1 and CDR2 sequences are SEHNR and FQNEAQ (reference sequence). V was cut by 5 bases and J by 11 bases, with 16 bases left in between. The CDR3 is 12 amino acids. The full variable domain, with the rest looked up from reference TRBV7-9 and TRBJ2-7, is DTGVSQNPRHKITKRGQNVTFRCDPISEHNRLYWYRQTLGQGPEFLTYFQNEAQLEKSRLLSDRFSAERPKGSFSTLEIQRTEQGDSAMYLCASSSGSEMEYFGPGTRLTVT.

This sequence joins TRBV5-1 and TRBJ2-1; 13 nucleotides agree with TRBD2. CDR1 is SGHRS, CDR2 YFSETQ, per germline. CDR3 length: 17 residues. Losses at the gene ends were 0 bases for V and 6 bases for J; bases not matched to a gene: 6. CDR3 residues: CASSLALTSGGANEQFF. CDR3 DNA: TGCGCCAGCAGCTTGGCCCTTACTAGCGGGGGGGCCAATGAGCAGTTCTTC.

This sequence joins TRBV29-1 and TRBJ1-1; 7 bases are shared with TRBD1. V was pared by 7 bases and J by 0 bases, with 5 bases of the junction left unmatched. From germline, CDR1 is SQVTM and CDR2 ANQGSEA. The CDR3 length is 13 residues. CDR3 region: CSALGQMNTEAFF. CDR3 nucleotide sequence: TGCAGCGCCCTGGGACAGATGAACACTGAAGCTTTCTTT.

The chain employs TRBV6-6 and TRBJ2-2; weak D call: TRBD2 (7 bases). Germline-derived CDR1 and CDR2 are MNHNY and SVGAGI (reference sequence). With 2 bases removed from V and 7 bases from J, the gap between germline ends came to 14 bases. The length of the CDR3 is 15 residues. The CDR3 region is CASSYGGARRGELFF. The DNA of the CDR3 is TGTGCCAGCAGTTACGGGGGGGCAAGACGCGGGGAGCTGTTTTTT.